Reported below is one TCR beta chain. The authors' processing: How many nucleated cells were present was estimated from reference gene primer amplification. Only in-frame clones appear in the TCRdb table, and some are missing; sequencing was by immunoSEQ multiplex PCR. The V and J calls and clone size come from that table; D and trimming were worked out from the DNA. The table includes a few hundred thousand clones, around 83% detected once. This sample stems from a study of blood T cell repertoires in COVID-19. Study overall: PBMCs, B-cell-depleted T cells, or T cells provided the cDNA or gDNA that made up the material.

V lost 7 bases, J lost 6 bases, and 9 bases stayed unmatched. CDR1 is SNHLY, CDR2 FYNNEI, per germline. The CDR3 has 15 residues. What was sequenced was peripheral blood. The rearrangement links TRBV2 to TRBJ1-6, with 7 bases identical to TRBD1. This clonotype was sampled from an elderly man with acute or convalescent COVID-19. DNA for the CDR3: TGTGCCAGCACCCCAAGGGGGACAGCTAATTCACCCCTCCACTTT. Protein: CASTPRGTANSPLHF.